What follows is one T cell receptor (beta chain) and its context. The antigen is undetermined. The sample belongs to a study of radiotherapy plus CTLA-4 blockade in lung cancer. Study in general: Objective responses emerged in about 20% of patients, and 30% to 40% attained disease control.

Assay: immunoSEQ multiplex PCR; the TCRdb copy retains only in-frame clones and omits some. The table has about 87,000 clones, around nine tenths seen once; the top ten hold 15% to 20%. Study results and limitations: Once radiotherapy plus ipilimumab had been given, TCR clones derived from tumor expanded in blood. Reported findings show early blood T cell clone dynamics, with interferon-beta, best predicted response.

It was focal radiation plus CTLA-4 blockade with ipilimumab that patients with chemo-refractory metastatic non-small-cell lung cancer received. The clonotype was recovered from a human donor with non-small cell lung cancer that progressed on radiotherapy plus ipilimumab. The specimen comprised peripheral blood, sampled from a patient treated with radiotherapy plus ipilimumab.

The CDR3 reads CASRTSVSSYNEQFF. In nucleotides, the CDR3 is TGTGCCAGCAGGACTAGCGTTAGCTCCTACAATGAGCAGTTCTTC. The J gene is TRBJ2-1, the V gene TRBV6-5; the match to TRBD2 covers 8 bases. The CDR3 spans 15 residues. Germline CDR1 and CDR2: MNHEY and SVGAGI. With V trimmed by 6 bases and J by 0 bases, 4 bases remained unmatched.